This T cell receptor beta chain appears in the sequencing data of a study of T cells in Graves' hyperthyroidism and ophthalmopathy. Germline CDR1 is LNHDA and CDR2 is SQIVND (reference sequence). V lost 10 bases, J lost 4 bases, and 4 bases stayed unmatched. This CDR3 is built from 13 residues. General study points: Ophthalmopathy cases were set apart from stable hyperthyroidism by a 13 V-J model.

Thyroid ultrasound and orbital computed tomography, with clinical symptoms and serum thyroxine and TRAb, informed diagnoses. Template material for amplifying TCR beta CDR3 regions consisted of RNA transcripts. HTBI primers were employed in a first-round RT-PCR of the TCR CDR3. TCRdb re-called the multiplex PCR reads through MiXCR, storing one row per CDR3 protein. The sample has fewer than 40,000 distinct CDR3 sequences; 52% are singletons. Details on this clonotype: Its antigen is not identified.

This chain connects TRBV19 to TRBJ2-7, with 13 positions matching TRBD2. The specimen was blood. This clonotype originated in a woman aged 40 to 50 with Graves' ophthalmopathy. CDR3 sequence (DNA): TGTGCCACGAAACTAGCGGGAGGGTACGAGCAGTACTTC. Encoded protein: CATKLAGGYEQYF.